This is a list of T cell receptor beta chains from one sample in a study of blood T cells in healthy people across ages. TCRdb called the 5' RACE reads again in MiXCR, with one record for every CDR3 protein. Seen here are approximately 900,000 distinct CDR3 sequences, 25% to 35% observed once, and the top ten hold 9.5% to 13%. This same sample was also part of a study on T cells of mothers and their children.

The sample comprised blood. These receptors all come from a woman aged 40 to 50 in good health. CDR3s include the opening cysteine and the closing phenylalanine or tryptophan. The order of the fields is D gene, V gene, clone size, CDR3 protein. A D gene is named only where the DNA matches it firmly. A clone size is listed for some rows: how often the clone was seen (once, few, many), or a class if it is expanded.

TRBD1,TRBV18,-,CASSPPLLDRDQETQYF
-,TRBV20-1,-,CSARDRRGSSYEQYF
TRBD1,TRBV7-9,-,CASSHDRVGKNIQYF
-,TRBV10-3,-,CAISESTGDTQYF
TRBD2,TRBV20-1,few,CSAAGESTDTQYF
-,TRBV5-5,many,CASSLIGEYEQYF
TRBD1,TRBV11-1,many,CASSSPGQDTYEQYF
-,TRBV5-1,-,CASSYSDRHEYPYHSGNTIYF
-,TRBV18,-,CASSPRLSNTEAFF
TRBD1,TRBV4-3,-,CASSPLTGSAGELFF
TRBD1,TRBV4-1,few,CASSHSPDRGLYNEQFF
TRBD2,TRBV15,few,CVTSRGRGGYEQFF
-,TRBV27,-,CASSFALVGMNTEAFF
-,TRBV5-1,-,CASSLASSFSSYNEQFF
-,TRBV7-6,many,CASSLADYYEQYF
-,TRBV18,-,CASSPQEGGRVNTEAFF
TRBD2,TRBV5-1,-,CAGSRSGLERTQYF
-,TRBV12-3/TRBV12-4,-,CASSFKGPNGHTF
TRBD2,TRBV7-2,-,CASSLWGGTHSYNEQFF
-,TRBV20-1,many,CSAPRAAVYNEQFF
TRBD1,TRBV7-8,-,CASSPKRGQSYEQFF
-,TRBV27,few,CASSLSKGYYGYTF
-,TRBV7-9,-,CASSFSRGSRTDTQYF
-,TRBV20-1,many,CSARDSRDEQFF
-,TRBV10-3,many,CALGALYEQYF
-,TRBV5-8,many,CASSMGYTF
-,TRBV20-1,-,CSASGVGGRVNEQFF
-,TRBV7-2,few,CASSLSATSNSPQHF
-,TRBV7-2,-,CASSFPGRDYGYTF
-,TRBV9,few,CASSVEGRGNTEAFF
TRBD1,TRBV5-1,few,CASRGTRDRVSYGYTF
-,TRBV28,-,CATGELGNQPQHF
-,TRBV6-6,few,CASSRNPGSTDTQYF
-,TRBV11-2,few,CASSLSGTAQETQYF
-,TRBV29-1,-,CSVETESSYNEQFF
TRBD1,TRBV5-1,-,CASSPGQGAIGNTIYF
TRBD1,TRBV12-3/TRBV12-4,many,CASSHGTEYEQYF
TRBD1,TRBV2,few,CASNKQGASLYEQYF
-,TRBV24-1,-,CATSDLSDTIYEQYF
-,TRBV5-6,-,CASSSRGAGVGEAFF
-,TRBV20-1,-,CSGYQETQYF
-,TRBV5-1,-,CASSLAPGDEKLFF